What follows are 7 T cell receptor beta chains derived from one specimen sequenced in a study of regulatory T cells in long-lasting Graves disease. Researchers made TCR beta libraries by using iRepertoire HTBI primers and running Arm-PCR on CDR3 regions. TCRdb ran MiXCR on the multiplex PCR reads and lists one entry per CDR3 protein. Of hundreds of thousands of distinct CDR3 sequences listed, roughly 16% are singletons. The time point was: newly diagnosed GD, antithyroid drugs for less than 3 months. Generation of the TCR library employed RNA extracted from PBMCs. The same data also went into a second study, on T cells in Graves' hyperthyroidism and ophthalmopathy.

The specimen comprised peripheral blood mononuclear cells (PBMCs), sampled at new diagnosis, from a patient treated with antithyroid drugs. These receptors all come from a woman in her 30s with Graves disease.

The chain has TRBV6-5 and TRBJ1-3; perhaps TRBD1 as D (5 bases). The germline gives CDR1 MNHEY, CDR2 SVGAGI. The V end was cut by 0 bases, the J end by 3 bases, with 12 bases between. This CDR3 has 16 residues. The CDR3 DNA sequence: TGTGCCAGCAGTTACTCGGGCAGGGCATATGGAAACACCATATATTTT. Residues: CASSYSGRAYGNTIYF.

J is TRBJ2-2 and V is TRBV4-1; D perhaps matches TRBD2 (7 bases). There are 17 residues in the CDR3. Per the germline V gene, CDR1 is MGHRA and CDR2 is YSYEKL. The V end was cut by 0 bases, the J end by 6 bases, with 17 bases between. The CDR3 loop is CASSQEGGGGSSGELFF. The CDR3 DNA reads TGCGCCAGCAGCCAAGAAGGGGGAGGGGGTAGCTCCGGGGAGCTGTTTTTT.

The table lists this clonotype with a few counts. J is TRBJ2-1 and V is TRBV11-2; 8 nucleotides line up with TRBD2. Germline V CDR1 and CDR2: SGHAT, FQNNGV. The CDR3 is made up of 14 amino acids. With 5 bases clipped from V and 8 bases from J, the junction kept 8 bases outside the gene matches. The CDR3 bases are TGTGCCAGCAGCCCGGGACTAGGAAGCGATGAGCAGTTCTTC. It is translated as CASSPGLGSDEQFF.

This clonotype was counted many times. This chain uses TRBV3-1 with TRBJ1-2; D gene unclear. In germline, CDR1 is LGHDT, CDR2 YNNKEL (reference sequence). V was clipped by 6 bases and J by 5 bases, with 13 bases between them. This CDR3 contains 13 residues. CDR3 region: CASRTDGVYGYTF. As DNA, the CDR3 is TGTGCCAGCAGGACCGACGGGGTGTATGGCTACACCTTC.

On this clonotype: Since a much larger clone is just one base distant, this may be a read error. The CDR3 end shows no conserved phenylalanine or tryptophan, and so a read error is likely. CDR3 DNA sequence: TGCGCCAGCAGTGTTTCCGGAAACTCTGGGGCCAACGTCCTGACTTCC. Translating gives CASSVSGNSGANVLTS. The genes are TRBV5-1 and TRBJ2-6; D uncertain. Per the germline V gene, CDR1 is SGHRS and CDR2 is YFSETQ. Trimming stripped 5 bases from V and 0 bases from J, with 12 bases between. The CDR3 is 16 residues long.

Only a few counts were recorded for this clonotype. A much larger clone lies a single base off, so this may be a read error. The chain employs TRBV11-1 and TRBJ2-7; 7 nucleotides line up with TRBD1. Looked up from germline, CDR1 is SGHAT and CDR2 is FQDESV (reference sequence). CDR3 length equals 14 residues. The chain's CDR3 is CASSPPGQSYEQCF. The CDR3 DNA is TGTGCCAGCAGTCCGCCGGGACAGAGCTACGAGCAGTGCTTC.

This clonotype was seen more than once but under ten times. In nucleotides, the CDR3 is TGCGCCAGCAGCTTGGCTCTAGCTGTCGGGTACGATGAGCAGTTCTTC. This encodes CASSLALAVGYDEQFF. The chain links TRBV5-1 to TRBJ2-1, with D maybe TRBD2 (5 bases). The CDR3 has 16 amino acids. Germline V lookup: CDR1 SGHRS, CDR2 YFSETQ. V was shortened by 0 bases and J by 8 bases, with 18 bases between the two germline ends. Together with reference TRBV5-1 and TRBJ2-1, the CDR3 gives the full variable domain: KAGVTQTPRYLIKTRGQQVTLSCSPISGHRSVSWYQQTPGQGLQFLFEYFSETQRNKGNFPGRFSGRQFSNSRSEMNVSTLELGDSALYLCASSLALAVGYDEQFFGPGTRLTVL.